This TCR beta chain was captured in a study of beta chain features in type 1 diabetes. The study, taken as a whole, reports: Although PCR might favor shorter templates, it would do so equally in patients and controls. A moderate, significant TCRB CDR3 shortening appeared in type 1 diabetes across four CD4+ subsets.

CDR1 is LGHNA and CDR2 is YSLEER in the germline V gene. The CDR3 is 16 residues long. Trimming at V came to 0 bases and at J to 4 bases, leaving 7 bases not matched to a gene. A remark on this clone: Its antigen remains unknown.

CD45RO/CCR7/CD25/CD127/CD95/CD27 sorting isolated CD4+ naive, central memory, regulatory and stem cell-like memory cells. As every portion of the isolated RNA was reverse transcribed, the sequencing read expressed TCRB transcripts. Stem cell-like memory T cell samples averaged about 1.01 million reads. Data came from immunoSEQ multiplex PCR; TCRdb stores just in-frame clones and leaves some out. The sample shows some 23,000 clones, 68% of them seen only once. This chain joins TRBV4-3 and TRBJ1-2; 8 bases are shared with TRBD1. Sequencing was carried out using stem cell memory CD4+ T cells from blood. The receptor's source is a woman aged 40 to 49 with type 1 diabetes. The CDR3 DNA reads as TGCGCCAGCAGCCAAGATTTGACAGGGGATATCTATGGCTACACCTTC. Residues: CASSQDLTGDIYGYTF.